The 18 T cell receptor beta chains in this list originate from one sample, sequenced in a study of cytomegalovirus exposure and HLA in healthy donors. Amplification used 60 Vbeta primers and 13 Jbeta primers. Only in-frame clones appear in the TCRdb table, and some are missing; sequencing was by immunoSEQ multiplex PCR. This sample lists about 160,000 clones; its ten largest clones have over 1%. The material sequenced was PBMCs. Source of these receptors: a woman aged 60 to 75 in good health and CMV-seronegative.

CDR3 sequence (DNA): TGCAGCGTCGAACCGGGGAGCACAGATACGCAGTATTTT. Its protein product is CSVEPGSTDTQYF. The J gene is TRBJ2-3, the V gene TRBV29-1; perhaps TRBD2 as D (5 bases). Trimming removed 6 bases from V and 0 bases from J, with 10 bases in between. The CDR3 is made up of 13 amino acids. CDR1 and CDR2 (germline): SQVTM, ANQGSEA.

The V and J genes are TRBV6-6 and TRBJ2-1; 9 bases are a match to TRBD1. The germline V gene has CDR1 MNHNY and CDR2 SVGAGI (reference sequence). The junction had 6 bases not matched to a gene; V was cut back by 6 bases and J by 3 bases. This CDR3 is built from 15 residues. The DNA for the CDR3 is TGTGCCAGCAGCTACGACAGGGGGAGCTACAATGAGCAGTTCTTC. Amino acid sequence: CASSYDRGSYNEQFF.

CDR3 nucleotide sequence: TGTGCCAGCAGCTTAGACACAGGGGGCGGGAGAAGATACACTGAAGCTTTCTTT. Its translation: CASSLDTGGGRRYTEAFF. This sequence joins TRBV7-8 and TRBJ1-1; TRBD1 aligns across 9 bases. Germline assignment: CDR1 SGHVS and CDR2 FQNEAQ. V gave up 1 base and J gave up 3 bases; unmatched junction bases: 12. There are 18 residues in the CDR3.

V and J are TRBV6-5 and TRBJ2-2; D is possibly TRBD2 (6 bases). Germline V gene data show CDR1 as MNHEY and CDR2 as SVGAGI. The CDR3 is made up of 13 amino acids. Deletions cut 8 bases from V and 1 base from J, with 8 bases between. CDR3 amino acids: CASRGENTGELFF. The CDR3 nucleotides are TGTGCCAGCCGCGGGGAGAACACCGGGGAGCTGTTTTTT.

The V gene is TRBV27, the J gene TRBJ2-5; the D gene is possibly TRBD1 (5 bases). CDR3 size: 14 residues. Germline assignment: CDR1 MNHEY and CDR2 SMNVEV (reference sequence). Deletions cut 4 bases from V and 6 bases from J, with 15 bases between. The CDR3 reads CASSWGGSRQTQYF. The CDR3 coding sequence is TGTGCCAGCAGTTGGGGCGGAAGTAGGCAGACCCAGTACTTC.

The chain carries TRBV7-2 and TRBJ1-2; the D is unclear. Per germline, CDR1 SGHTA and CDR2 FQGNSA. V dropped 4 bases and J dropped 0 bases, with 6 bases sitting between them. This CDR3 contains 13 residues. The CDR3 is CASSSGSNYGYTF. As DNA, the CDR3 is TGTGCCAGCAGCTCGGGGTCTAACTATGGCTACACCTTC.

The chain carries TRBV7-2 and TRBJ1-6; TRBD1 aligns across 9 bases. V gave up 2 bases and J gave up 7 bases; unmatched junction bases: 6. This CDR3 is 16 amino acids long. CDR1 and CDR2 from the germline V gene are SGHTA and FQGNSA. The CDR3 coding sequence is TGTGCCAGCAGCTTAAGGACAGGGGCTAAGAATTCACCCCTCCACTTT. Protein: CASSLRTGAKNSPLHF.

V is TRBV5-8 and J is TRBJ2-2; D might be TRBD1 (6 bases). Trimming cost V 5 bases and J 3 bases, with 11 bases left between them. The CDR3 is 14 residues long. CDR1 is SGHTS and CDR2 is YDEGEE in the germline V gene. CDR3 region: CASRSRGYTGELFF. The CDR3 bases are TGTGCCAGCAGGTCGAGGGGGTACACCGGGGAGCTGTTTTTT.

V gene TRBV9 combines with J gene TRBJ1-2; 7 bases line up with TRBD1. J was trimmed by 4 bases and V by 3 bases; bases with no gene match: 9. Germline V lookup: CDR1 SGDLS, CDR2 YYNGEE. The CDR3 covers 15 residues. The CDR3 sequence is CASSAVGQAGYGYTF. The CDR3 nucleotides read TGTGCCAGCAGCGCCGTAGGACAGGCAGGCTATGGCTACACCTTC.

This chain uses TRBV16 with TRBJ2-7, with D possibly being TRBD1 (5 bases). The CDR3 length is 15 residues. The V end lost 4 bases, the J end lost 0 bases, and 13 bases lay between the germline ends. Germline V gene sequence: CDR1 KGHSY, CDR2 FQNENV. The CDR3 DNA reads TGTGCCAGCAGCCCAGACAGCGCCAGCTCCTACGAGCAGTACTTC. Translating gives CASSPDSASSYEQYF.

The gene calls are TRBV27 and TRBJ2-6; D is possibly TRBD2 (6 bases). V shed 2 bases and J shed 0 bases, with 20 bases lying between them. This CDR3 has 20 amino acids. CDR1 is MNHEY, CDR2 SMNVEV, per germline (reference sequence). The CDR3 DNA sequence: TGTGCCAGCAGTTTAAGGGAGGTGGGCAGGGCCCGCTCTGGGGCCAACGTCCTGACTTTC. Its protein product is CASSLREVGRARSGANVLTF. The full variable domain, with the rest looked up from reference TRBV27 and TRBJ2-6, is EAQVTQNPRYLITVTGKKLTVTCSQNMNHEYMSWYRQDPGLGLRQIYYSMNVEVTDKGDVPEGYKVSRKEKRNFPLILESPSPNQTSLYFCASSLREVGRARSGANVLTFGAGSRLTVL.

Remarks on this clone: Its ends do not fully match the called genes, so a read error is possible. The sample holds other DNA sequences that translate to the same CDR3. The chain has TRBV7-9 and TRBJ1-1; D is unclear. CDR3 length: 16 amino acids. Germline CDR1 reads SEHNR; CDR2 reads FQNEAQ (reference sequence). The CDR3 coding sequence is TGTGCCAGCAGCACCACAACCCATGGCCGATGGACTGAGGCTTTCTTT. As protein: CASSTTTHGRWTEAFF.

This chain uses TRBV4-1 with TRBJ2-5, with TRBD1 matching over 8 bases. CDR3 length: 14 amino acids. Looked up from germline, CDR1 is MGHRA and CDR2 is YSYEKL. J lost 4 bases, V lost 4 bases, and 5 bases had no gene match. This CDR3 reads CASSRQGARETQYF. CDR3 nucleotides: TGCGCCAGCAGCCGCCAGGGGGCGAGAGAGACCCAGTACTTC.

V and J are TRBV7-9 and TRBJ2-2; no reliable D call. V was clipped by 4 bases and J by 6 bases, with 6 bases between them. This CDR3 is built from 12 residues. In germline, CDR1 is SEHNR, CDR2 FQNEAQ (reference sequence). The CDR3 coding sequence is TGTGCCAGCAGCTCCAGTCCCGGGGAGCTGTTTTTT. It encodes CASSSSPGELFF.

The V and J genes are TRBV29-1 and TRBJ2-1; possibly TRBD2 for D (6 bases). The germline V gene has CDR1 SQVTM and CDR2 ANQGSEA. The CDR3 consists of 17 residues. V was clipped by 0 bases and J by 4 bases, with 19 bases between them. The CDR3 bases are TGCAGCGTTGAAGATGGGGGGAGACTACAACTTTACAATGAGCAGTTCTTC. It encodes CSVEDGGRLQLYNEQFF.

V gene TRBV5-1 combines with J gene TRBJ2-7, with a possible D match to TRBD1 (5 bases). Germline V gives CDR1 SGHRS, CDR2 YFSETQ. This CDR3 contains 14 residues. V lost 1 base to trimming and J lost 0 bases, with 8 bases between them. The DNA of the CDR3 is TGCGCCAGCAGCTTGACAGGAAGCTCCTACGAGCAGTACTTC. As protein: CASSLTGSSYEQYF.

V is TRBV5-1 and J is TRBJ2-3; D may be TRBD2 (6 bases). Germline V lookup: CDR1 SGHRS, CDR2 YFSETQ. V dropped 2 bases and J dropped 0 bases, with 10 bases sitting between them. CDR3 length: 15 residues. This chain's CDR3 is CASSFREASTDTQYF. CDR3 coding DNA: TGCGCCAGCAGCTTCAGGGAGGCGAGCACAGATACGCAGTATTTT.

The chain couples TRBV7-3 to TRBJ2-7; TRBD2 might be the D (7 bases). The J call may be faulty, since TRBJ2-1 better matches the DNA end. Germline loops: CDR1 SGHTA, CDR2 FQGTGA. CDR3 length: 15 residues. CDR3: CASSPRGGTYNEQFF. Written as DNA, the CDR3 is TGTGCCAGCAGTCCTAGGGGGGGTACCTACAATGAGCAGTTCTTC.